This T cell receptor (beta chain) was observed in a study of CD8 T cells in ankylosing spondylitis. Broader study findings: A motif in TCR beta, a set of roughly 8 highly homologous variants, appeared characteristic of ankylosing spondylitis blood.

One entry per CDR3 protein results from TCRdb running MiXCR on the 5' RACE reads. Of about 500,000 distinct CDR3 sequences listed, 9.5% to 15% are singletons. Regarding this clonotype: Its antigen is undetermined.

The receptor was derived from a male donor with ankylosing spondylitis. The sample consisted of blood, either unsorted or a sorted T cell fraction (not recorded which).

The CDR3 DNA is TGTGCCAGCAGCACCACAACTAGCGGGGGGAACACCGGGGAGCTGTTTTTT. Translated, it gives CASSTTTSGGNTGELFF. The J gene is TRBJ2-2, the V gene TRBV12-3 or TRBV12-4, with 11 bases lining up with TRBD2. Germline trimming cut 6 bases from V and 1 base from J; bases unmatched to any gene: 7. The CDR3 runs to 17 residues.